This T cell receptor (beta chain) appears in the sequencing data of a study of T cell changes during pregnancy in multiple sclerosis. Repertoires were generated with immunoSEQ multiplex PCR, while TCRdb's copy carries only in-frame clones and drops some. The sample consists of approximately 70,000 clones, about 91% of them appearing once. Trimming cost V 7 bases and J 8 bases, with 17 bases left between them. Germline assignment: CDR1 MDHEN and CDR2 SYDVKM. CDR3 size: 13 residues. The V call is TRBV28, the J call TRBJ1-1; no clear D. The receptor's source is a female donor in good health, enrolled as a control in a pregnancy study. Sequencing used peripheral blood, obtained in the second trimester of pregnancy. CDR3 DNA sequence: TGTGCCAGCAACGAACCAGTAGGGAGAGAAGCTTTCTTT. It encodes CASNEPVGREAFF. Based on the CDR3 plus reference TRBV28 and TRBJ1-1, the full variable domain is DVKVTQSSRYLVKRTGEKVFLECVQDMDHENMFWYRQDPGLGLRLIYFSYDVKMKEKGDIPEGYSVSREKKERFSLILESASTNQTSMYLCASNEPVGREAFFGQGTRLTVV.